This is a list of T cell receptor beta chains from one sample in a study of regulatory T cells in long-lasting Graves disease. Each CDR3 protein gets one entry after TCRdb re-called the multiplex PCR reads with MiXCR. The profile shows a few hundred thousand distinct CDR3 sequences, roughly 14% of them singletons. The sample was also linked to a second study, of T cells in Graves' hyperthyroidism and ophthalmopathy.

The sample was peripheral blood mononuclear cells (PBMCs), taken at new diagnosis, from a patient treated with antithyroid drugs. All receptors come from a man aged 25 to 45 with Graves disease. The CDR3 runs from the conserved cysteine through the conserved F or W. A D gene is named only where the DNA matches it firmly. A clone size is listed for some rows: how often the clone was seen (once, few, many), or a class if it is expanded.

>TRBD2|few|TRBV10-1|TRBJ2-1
TGCGCCAGCAGTGAGTCGACTAGCGGGGACAATGAGCAGTTCTTC
CASSESTSGDNEQFF
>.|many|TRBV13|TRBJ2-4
TGTGCCAGCAGCTTAAATCAGGGTAACATTCAGTACTTC
CASSLNQGNIQYF
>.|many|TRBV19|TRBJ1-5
TGTGCCAGTAAGGAAGATGACGGACCCAATCAGCCCCAGCATTTT
CASKEDDGPNQPQHF
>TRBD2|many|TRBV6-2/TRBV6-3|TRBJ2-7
TGTGCCAGCAGTTATTTTTCATTAGCGGGAGTTCCCGAGCAGTACTTC
CASSYFSLAGVPEQYF
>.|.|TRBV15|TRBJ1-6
TGTGCCACCAACAGAGTGAGGGGAGAGAAGTCACCCCTCCACTTT
CATNRVRGEKSPLHF
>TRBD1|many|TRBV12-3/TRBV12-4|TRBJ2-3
TGTGCCAGCAGTTCTATCTCCGGGACAGGGCCCACAGATACGCAGTATTTT
CASSSISGTGPTDTQYF
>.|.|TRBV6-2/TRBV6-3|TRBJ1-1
TGTGCCAGCAGACGGGGGGGGGCCACTGAAGCTTTCTTT
CASRRGGATEAFF
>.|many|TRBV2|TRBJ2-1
TGTGCCAGCAGCTCTGAGAGCAATGAGCAGTTCTTC
CASSSESNEQFF
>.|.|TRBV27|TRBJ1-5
TGTGCCAGCAGTTTAAGCCCCGGGACACTCGATAGCAATCAGCCCCAGCATTTT
CASSLSPGTLDSNQPQHF
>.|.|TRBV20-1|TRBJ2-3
TGCAGTGCTTTACCCCCCACAGATACGCAGTATTTT
CSALPPTDTQYF
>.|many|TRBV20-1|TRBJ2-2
TGCAGTGCTAGACGTCGGAAGAAAAACACCGGGGAGCTGTTTTTT
CSARRRKKNTGELFF
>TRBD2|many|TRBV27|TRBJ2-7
TGTGCCAGCAGTTCCCCGACTAGCGGGAGACCGGACACATACTTC
CASSSPTSGRPDTYF
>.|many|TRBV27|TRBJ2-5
TGTGCCAGCGGGAGGGGGGAGACCCAGTACTTC
CASGRGETQYF
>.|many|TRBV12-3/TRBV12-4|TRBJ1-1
TGTGCCAGCAGCCCGGTTGGCACTGAAGCTTTCTTT
CASSPVGTEAFF
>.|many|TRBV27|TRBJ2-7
TGTGCCAGCAGTCGTACTAGCTATGGTGGGTACGAGCAGTACTTC
CASSRTSYGGYEQYF
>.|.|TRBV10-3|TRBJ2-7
TGTGCCATCAGTGAGGTGGGTCACGAGCAGTACTTC
CAISEVGHEQYF
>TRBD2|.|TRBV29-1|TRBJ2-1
TGCAGCGCCCCCTCAAGCGGGAGAGACAATGAGCAGTTCTTC
CSAPSSGRDNEQFF
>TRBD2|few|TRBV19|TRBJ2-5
TGTGCCAGTAGTACCCCTCCAGGGTCTTCGGGAGGGGAGACCCAGTACTTC
CASSTPPGSSGGETQYF
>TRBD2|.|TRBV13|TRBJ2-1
TGTGCCAGCAGCTCACCATTTGACGGGACTAGCGGGTCCTCCTACAATGAGCAGTTCTTC
CASSSPFDGTSGSSYNEQFF
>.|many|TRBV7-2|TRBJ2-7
TGTGCCAGCAGCTTCGGACTCCTAATGGGCTACGAGCAGTACTTC
CASSFGLLMGYEQYF
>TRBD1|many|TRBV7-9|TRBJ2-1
TGTGCCAGCAGCCCCTCCCCCGGGACAGGGGTCAATGAGCAGTTCTTC
CASSPSPGTGVNEQFF
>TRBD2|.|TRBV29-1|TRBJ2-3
TGCAGCGTCCCTAACACGCCTAGCGGGAGTCGAATTGGTACGCAGTATTTT
CSVPNTPSGSRIGTQYF
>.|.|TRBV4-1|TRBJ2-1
TGCGCCAGCAGCCAACCGACGAGGAACTCCTACAATGAGCAGTTCTTC
CASSQPTRNSYNEQFF
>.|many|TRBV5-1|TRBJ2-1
TGCGCCAGCAGCTTGGGAACTACGGGTGCGGTGCCGCAGTTCTTC
CASSLGTTGAVPQFF
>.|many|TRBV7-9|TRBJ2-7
TGTGCCAGCAGCCCCGACCCCTCCTACGAGCAGTACTTC
CASSPDPSYEQYF
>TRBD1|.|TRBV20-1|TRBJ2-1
TGCAGTGCTAACCCGGGACAGGGCAGCTCCTACAATGAGCAGTTCTTC
CSANPGQGSSYNEQFF
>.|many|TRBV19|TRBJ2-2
TGTGCCAGTAGTCCCCCCGACAGAAACACCGGGGAGCTGTTTTTT
CASSPPDRNTGELFF
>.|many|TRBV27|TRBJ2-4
TGTGCCAGCAGTCAGGGGGCCAAAAACATTCAGTACTTC
CASSQGAKNIQYF
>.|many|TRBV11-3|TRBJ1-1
TGTGCCAGCAGCGGAGGGGGTTTGGGTGAAGCTTTCTTT
CASSGGGLGEAFF
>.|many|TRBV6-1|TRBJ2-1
TGTGCCAGCGGGGTGGACACACGTCAGTTCTTC
CASGVDTRQFF
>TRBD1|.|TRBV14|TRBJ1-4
TGTGCCAGCAGCCAAGCGGGACAGGGGTGGAAAAAACTGTTTTTT
CASSQAGQGWKKLFF
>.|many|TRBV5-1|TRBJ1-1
TGTGCCAGCAGCTCAACAGGGAGGGACCCAGCTTTCTTT
CASSSTGRDPAFF
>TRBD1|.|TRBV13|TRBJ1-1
TGTGCCAGCAGCTCACCGGTGCGCAGGACAGGGCTGTTCGTCGGTGAAGCTTTCTTT
CASSSPVRRTGLFVGEAFF
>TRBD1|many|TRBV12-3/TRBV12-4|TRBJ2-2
TGTGCCAGCAGACCTCCGGGACAGCCGAACACCGGGGAGCTGTTTTTT
CASRPPGQPNTGELFF
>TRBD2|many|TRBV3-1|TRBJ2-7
TGTGCCAGCAGTCAAAGACTAGCGGGAAGCTACGAGCAGTACTTC
CASSQRLAGSYEQYF
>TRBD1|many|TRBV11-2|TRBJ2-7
TGTGCCAGCAGCTTACCGGGACAGGGAGTCGGATACGAGCAGTACTTC
CASSLPGQGVGYEQYF
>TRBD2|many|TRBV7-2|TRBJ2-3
TGTGCCAGCAGCTTAGGACTAGCGGGAACCACAGATACGCAGTATTTT
CASSLGLAGTTDTQYF
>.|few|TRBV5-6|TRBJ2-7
TGTGCCAGCAGCCCAGGGACTTCCACCTCCTACGAGCAGTACTTC
CASSPGTSTSYEQYF